A selection of T cell receptor beta chains follows, all from one sample in a study of CD8 T cells in Susac syndrome. TCRdb used MiXCR to reprocess the immunoSEQ multiplex PCR reads, holding one entry per CDR3 protein. The sample shows tens of thousands of distinct CDR3 sequences, about 92% of them seen only once. Sequencing input: CD4+ T cells from PBMCs. These TCRs come from a human donor with Susac syndrome. The CDR3 runs from the conserved cysteine through the conserved F or W. The order of the fields is J gene, D gene, clone size, V gene, CDR3 length, CDR3 protein, CDR3 DNA. A D gene is named only where the DNA matches it firmly. Only part of the rows carry a size: once, few, many, or a class if the clone is expanded.

J: TRBJ1-6; D: TRBD1; size: -; V: TRBV28; length: 15; CDR3: CASSLGDRANSPLHF; DNA: TGTGCCAGCAGTTTAGGGGACAGGGCAAATTCACCCCTCCACTTT
J: TRBJ1-5; D: TRBD1; size: -; V: TRBV7-3; length: 17; CDR3: CASSSPGQLYSNQPQHF; DNA: TGTGCCAGCAGCTCGCCGGGACAGTTATATAGCAATCAGCCCCAGCATTTT
J: TRBJ2-7; D: -; size: few; V: TRBV28; length: 16; CDR3: CASSLEWQGVPLEQYF; DNA: TGTGCCAGCAGTTTGGAGTGGCAGGGAGTCCCCCTCGAGCAGTACTTC
J: TRBJ2-7; D: -; size: -; V: TRBV28; length: 16; CDR3: CASSLPGRGNQDEQYF; DNA: TGTGCCAGCAGTTTACCCGGTCGAGGGAATCAGGACGAGCAGTACTTC
J: TRBJ2-3; D: -; size: -; V: TRBV29-1; length: 13; CDR3: CSDTGSSTDTQYF; DNA: TGCAGCGACACAGGGTCCAGCACAGATACGCAGTATTTT
J: TRBJ2-1; D: TRBD2; size: once; V: TRBV5-1; length: 17; CDR3: CASSLGLAGGNYNEQFF; DNA: TGCGCCAGCAGCTTGGGACTAGCGGGGGGGAATTACAATGAGCAGTTCTTC
J: TRBJ1-3; D: -; size: -; V: TRBV5-1; length: 15; CDR3: CASSPEGTPGNTIYF; DNA: TGCGCCAGCAGCCCGGAGGGGACACCTGGAAACACCATATATTTT
J: TRBJ2-2; D: -; size: once; V: TRBV6-2/TRBV6-3; length: 13; CDR3: CASIQGVGGELFF; DNA: TGTGCCAGCATACAGGGAGTGGGCGGGGAGCTGTTTTTT
J: TRBJ2-5; D: -; size: -; V: TRBV6-6; length: 15; CDR3: CASSYGQGRRETQYF; DNA: TGTGCCAGCAGTTACGGGCAGGGCCGCAGGGAGACCCAGTACTTC
J: TRBJ2-1; D: -; size: -; V: TRBV28; length: 12; CDR3: CASSGFGHEQFF; DNA: TGTGCCAGCTCAGGTTTTGGTCATGAGCAGTTCTTC
J: TRBJ2-2; D: -; size: -; V: TRBV20-1; length: 13; CDR3: CSARPTGPGELFF; DNA: TGCAGTGCTAGGCCGACGGGGCCCGGGGAGCTGTTTTTT
J: TRBJ1-1; D: -; size: -; V: TRBV7-2; length: 13; CDR3: CASSGRKNTEAFF; DNA: TGTGCCAGCAGCGGCCGCAAGAACACTGAAGCTTTCTTT
J: TRBJ2-3; D: -; size: -; V: TRBV28; length: 16; CDR3: CASNSPGAADPDTQYF; DNA: TGTGCCAGCAACTCCCCCGGGGCCGCGGACCCAGATACGCAGTATTTT
J: TRBJ1-1; D: -; size: -; V: TRBV5-1; length: 14; CDR3: CASSTRGGNTEAFF; DNA: TGCGCCAGCAGCACCAGGGGAGGAAACACTGAAGCTTTCTTT
J: TRBJ2-3; D: TRBD2; size: -; V: TRBV7-2; length: 15; CDR3: CASSLASGGADTQYF; DNA: TGTGCCAGCAGCTTAGCTAGCGGGGGGGCAGATACGCAGTATTTT
J: TRBJ2-1; D: -; size: -; V: TRBV6-5; length: 13; CDR3: CATLRQGSNEQFF; DNA: TGTGCCACACTACGTCAGGGGTCCAATGAGCAGTTCTTC
J: TRBJ2-2; D: -; size: few; V: TRBV28; length: 17; CDR3: CASSPIPGQLGAGELFF; DNA: TGTGCCAGCAGTCCCATCCCCGGACAGCTAGGGGCCGGGGAGCTGTTTTTT
J: TRBJ2-3; D: -; size: once; V: TRBV24-1; length: 15; CDR3: CATSDFGRAKDTQYF; DNA: TGTGCCACCAGTGATTTTGGCAGGGCGAAAGATACGCAGTATTTT
J: TRBJ2-1; D: -; size: -; V: TRBV23-1; length: 18; CDR3: CASSPNLGTTGSYNEQFF; DNA: TGCGCCAGCAGTCCAAACCTAGGGACGACGGGGTCCTACAATGAGCAGTTCTTC
J: TRBJ2-3; D: -; size: -; V: TRBV6-2/TRBV6-3; length: 15; CDR3: CASSRGVPGTDTQYF; DNA: TGTGCCAGCAGTCGAGGCGTACCGGGCACAGATACGCAGTATTTT
J: TRBJ2-5; D: -; size: -; V: TRBV5-1; length: 16; CDR3: CASSLAGQLNQETQYF; DNA: TGCGCCAGCAGCTTGGCGGGTCAACTGAACCAAGAGACCCAGTACTTC
J: TRBJ2-7; D: -; size: -; V: TRBV21-1; length: 14; CDR3: CASSPQGAYYEQYF; DNA: TGTGCCAGCTCGCCTCAGGGGGCTTACTACGAGCAGTACTTC
J: TRBJ1-1; D: -; size: -; V: TRBV5-1; length: 15; CDR3: CASSFLSTLNTEAFF; DNA: TGCGCCAGCAGCTTCCTGTCGACGCTGAACACTGAAGCTTTCTTT
J: TRBJ1-5; D: -; size: -; V: TRBV6-2/TRBV6-3; length: 15; CDR3: CASSTRVSGNQPQHF; DNA: TGTGCCAGCAGTACCAGGGTCTCGGGCAATCAGCCCCAGCATTTT
J: TRBJ1-1; D: -; size: -; V: TRBV7-2; length: 15; CDR3: CASSLAPGGGSEAFF; DNA: TGTGCCAGCAGCTTAGCGCCGGGGGGTGGCTCTGAAGCTTTCTTT
J: TRBJ2-4; D: TRBD1; size: -; V: TRBV6-4; length: 15; CDR3: CASSEEAGGRDIQYF; DNA: TGTGCCAGCAGTGAGGAGGCAGGGGGCCGGGACATTCAGTACTTC
J: TRBJ2-7; D: -; size: -; V: TRBV5-1; length: 14; CDR3: CASSYGKTTYEQYF; DNA: TGCGCCAGCAGCTACGGGAAAACAACCTACGAGCAGTACTTC
J: TRBJ2-1; D: -; size: -; V: TRBV18; length: 13; CDR3: CASLPNVGDEQFF; DNA: TGTGCCAGCCTACCCAACGTTGGGGATGAGCAGTTCTTC
J: TRBJ2-1; D: TRBD2; size: -; V: TRBV29-1; length: 14; CDR3: CSVRLLAGGGEQFF; DNA: TGCAGCGTCCGCCTGCTAGCGGGGGGTGGTGAGCAGTTCTTC
J: TRBJ2-7; D: -; size: -; V: TRBV20-1; length: 15; CDR3: CSARDLATGVHEQYF; DNA: TGCAGTGCTAGAGATCTTGCGACAGGAGTCCACGAGCAGTACTTC
J: TRBJ2-5; D: -; size: few; V: TRBV19; length: 14; CDR3: CASSRRDSQETQYF; DNA: TGTGCCAGTAGTAGGCGGGACAGCCAAGAGACCCAGTACTTC
J: TRBJ2-1; D: -; size: -; V: TRBV5-5; length: 14; CDR3: CASSLVAVGNEQFF; DNA: TGTGCCAGCAGCTTGGTTGCGGTGGGCAATGAGCAGTTCTTC
J: TRBJ1-2; D: TRBD1; size: -; V: TRBV28; length: 14; CDR3: CASSLTTGGYGYTF; DNA: TGTGCCAGCAGTTTAACGACAGGGGGCTATGGCTACACCTTC
J: TRBJ2-1; D: TRBD2; size: -; V: TRBV6-2/TRBV6-3; length: 17; CDR3: CASSYSPSGGKPNEQFF; DNA: TGTGCCAGCAGTTACTCCCCTAGCGGGGGGAAACCGAATGAGCAGTTCTTC
J: TRBJ2-5; D: -; size: -; V: TRBV30; length: 13; CDR3: CAWSRRSQETQYF; DNA: TGTGCCTGGAGTCGAAGGTCCCAAGAGACCCAGTACTTC
J: TRBJ1-1; D: -; size: -; V: TRBV6-1; length: 15; CDR3: CASSVEPRSNTEAFF; DNA: TGTGCCAGCAGTGTGGAACCTCGGTCGAACACTGAAGCTTTCTTT
J: TRBJ2-3; D: -; size: -; V: TRBV20-1; length: 13; CDR3: CSARGGSTDTQYF; DNA: TGCAGTGCTAGGGGAGGTAGCACAGATACGCAGTATTTT
J: TRBJ2-3; D: -; size: -; V: TRBV29-1; length: 12; CDR3: CSVRAGSDTQYF; DNA: TGCAGCGTCAGGGCGGGGTCAGATACGCAGTATTTT
J: TRBJ2-2; D: -; size: -; V: TRBV9; length: 15; CDR3: CASSPRLPGTGELFF; DNA: TGTGCCAGCAGCCCACGACTCCCAGGGACCGGGGAGCTGTTTTTT
J: TRBJ2-7; D: -; size: few; V: TRBV7-2; length: 15; CDR3: CASSLDGGNYYEQYF; DNA: TGTGCCAGCAGCTTAGATGGAGGGAACTACTACGAGCAGTACTTC
J: TRBJ1-6; D: -; size: -; V: TRBV15; length: 15; CDR3: CATSRDKTGNSPLHF; DNA: TGTGCCACCAGCAGAGATAAAACGGGGAATTCACCCCTCCACTTT